This T cell receptor (beta chain) was profiled in a study of a mutant IDH1 vaccine in newly diagnosed glioma. In the study overall: Eight vaccinations were given in weeks 1, 3, 5, 7, 11, 15, 19 and 23.

Unmatched junction bases numbered 9, after V lost 8 bases and J lost 3 bases. Germline-derived CDR1 and CDR2 are MNHEY and SMNVEV (reference sequence). This CDR3 has 15 amino acids. Here immunoSEQ multiplex PCR was the method, and the copy in TCRdb shows in-frame clones only, minus some. The table includes 60,000 or so clones, roughly 81% detected once. The time point denotes: week 23, last vaccination. In every dose of vaccine, 300 ug of mutant IDH1 20-mer peptide was given alongside topical imiquimod. As regards this clone: No antigen is known for it.

The source is a woman between 40 and 50 years old with glioma. Some clones in this sample may be carry-over from other donors' samples. The starting material was PBMCs, obtained from a glioma patient whose treatment included an IDH1 peptide vaccine. The chain has TRBV27 and TRBJ1-5, with TRBD1 identical over 8 bases. CDR3 DNA: TGTGCCAGCGGGCTGCAGGGGGCTCTCAATCAGCCCCAGCATTTT. Its protein is CASGLQGALNQPQHF.